The clone carrying this T cell receptor beta chain occurred once. Its target is unknown. The sample comes from a study of shared clonotypes between healthy human individuals. Findings and caveats of the study: Generally, naive subsets came out with larger estimated richness than memory subsets. Blood was the sole source, and tissue repertoires probably differ.

Caucasian adults living in Nashville, Tennessee, provided all samples. A CD45RA-negative memory subset and a CD45RA+ naive subset were separated from the CD4+ cells. The V end lost 4 bases, the J end lost 0 bases, and 16 bases lay between the germline ends. There are 15 residues in the CDR3. The germline gives CDR1 SQVTM, CDR2 ANQGSEA. Measured with immunoSEQ multiplex PCR; TCRdb has only the in-frame clones, and not every one. The sample includes 2 million to 2.5 million clones, approximately 95% of them seen just once. The chain uses TRBV29-1 and TRBJ2-7; tentative D call: TRBD1 (6 bases). This sequence originates from a man younger than 30 in good health. Some clones in this sample may be carry-over from other donors' samples. Sequences were obtained from naive CD4+ T cells from PBMCs. The subset denotes: CD45RA+ positively selected. The CDR3 nucleotides read TGCAGCGTTGTGGGGGCAGGTCTCTACTCCTACGAGCAGTACTTC. Encoded protein: CSVVGAGLYSYEQYF.